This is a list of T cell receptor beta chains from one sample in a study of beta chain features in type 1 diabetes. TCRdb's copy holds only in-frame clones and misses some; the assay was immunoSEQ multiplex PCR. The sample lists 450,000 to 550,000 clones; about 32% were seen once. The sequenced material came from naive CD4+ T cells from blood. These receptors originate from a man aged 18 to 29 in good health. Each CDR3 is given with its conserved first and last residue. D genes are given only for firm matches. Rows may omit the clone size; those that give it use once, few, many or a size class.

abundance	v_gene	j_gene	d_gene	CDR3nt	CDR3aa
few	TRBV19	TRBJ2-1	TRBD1	TGTGCCAGTAGTCGACAGGGGGTCCCGATGTTCTTC	CASSRQGVPMFF
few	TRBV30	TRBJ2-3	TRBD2	TGTGCCTGGACCGAACTAGCGGGAGGGTTGGATACGCAGTATTTT	CAWTELAGGLDTQYF
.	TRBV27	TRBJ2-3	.	TGTGCCAGCAGTTTCGTTGCTAGCACAGATACGCAGTATTTT	CASSFVASTDTQYF
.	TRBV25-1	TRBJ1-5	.	TGTGCCAGCAGTGGCCGGGACGGCAGGGCTGTGGAGCCCCAGCATTTT	CASSGRDGRAVEPQHF
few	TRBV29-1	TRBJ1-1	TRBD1	TGCAGCGGAAGGACAGGGACTTTCGCTGAAGCTTTCTTT	CSGRTGTFAEAFF
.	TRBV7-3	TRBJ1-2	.	TGTGCCAGCAGCCCCGCAGTGGGAGACTATGGCTACACCTTC	CASSPAVGDYGYTF
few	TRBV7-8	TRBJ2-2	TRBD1	TGTGCCAGCAGCTCCTCCCGGGACAGTTACACCGGGGAGCTGTTTTTT	CASSSSRDSYTGELFF
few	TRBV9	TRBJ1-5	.	TGTGCCAGCAGCCCTCAGGGGTGGCCTCAGCCCCAGCATTTT	CASSPQGWPQPQHF
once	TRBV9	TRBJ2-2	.	TGTGCCAGCAGCGCGGGACAAACTACCGGGGAGCTGTTTTTT	CASSAGQTTGELFF
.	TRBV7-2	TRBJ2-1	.	TGTGCCAGCAGCTTATGGCCCGGGGCATACAATGAGCAGTTCTTC	CASSLWPGAYNEQFF
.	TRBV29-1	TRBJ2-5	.	TGCAGCGTTGAAGATCTGGAGCGGGTATGGGAGACCCAGTACTTC	CSVEDLERVWETQYF
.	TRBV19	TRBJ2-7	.	TGTGCCAGTAGTATTGGGAGGGGGTCCTACGAGCAGTACTTC	CASSIGRGSYEQYF
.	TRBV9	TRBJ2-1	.	TGTGCCAGCAGCGTATCTCCTAGCTCCTACAATGAGCAGTTCTTC	CASSVSPSSYNEQFF
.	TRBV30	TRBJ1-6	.	TGTGCCTGGAGTGCCACAGACGTGTGGGGGATTGATTCACCCCTCCACTTT	CAWSATDVWGIDSPLHF
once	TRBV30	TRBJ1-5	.	TGTGCCTGGAGTACCGGGACCGACAATCAGCCCCAGCATTTT	CAWSTGTDNQPQHF
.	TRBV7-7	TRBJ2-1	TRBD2	TGTGCTAGCAGCCCATCTAGCGGGAGGACCTACAATGAGCAGTTCTTC	CASSPSSGRTYNEQFF
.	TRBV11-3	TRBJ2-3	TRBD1	TGTGCCAGCAGCTTAGCACAGGGGTGGGGAGATACGCAGTATTTT	CASSLAQGWGDTQYF
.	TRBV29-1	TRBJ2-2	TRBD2	TGCAGCGTCGATGGGTTGGCGGGAGAAGGGAAGACCGGGGAGCTGTTTTTT	CSVDGLAGEGKTGELFF
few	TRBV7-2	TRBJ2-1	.	TGTGCCAGCAGCTTAGCTCCGGAGGTCGGTCCGTTCTTC	CASSLAPEVGPFF
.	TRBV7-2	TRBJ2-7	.	TGTGCCAGCAGCTTAGGGGTTAAGGTCTACGAGCAGTACTTC	CASSLGVKVYEQYF
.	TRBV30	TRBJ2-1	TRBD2	TGTGCCTGCGATCGGGAGGAGGCCTACAATGAGCAGTTCTTC	CACDREEAYNEQFF
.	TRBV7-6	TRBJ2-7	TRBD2	TGTGCCAGCAGCTTAGGAGGCCCGGGGGGCGAGCAGTACTTC	CASSLGGPGGEQYF
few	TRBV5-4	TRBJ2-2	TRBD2	TGTGCCAGCAGCTTGGGCCTAGCGGGAGCGAACGGGGAGCTGTTTTTT	CASSLGLAGANGELFF
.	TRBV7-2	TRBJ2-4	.	TGTGCCAGCAGCTTAGGGGTGGGGTCCAACATTCAGTACTTC	CASSLGVGSNIQYF
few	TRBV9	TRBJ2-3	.	TGTGCCAGCAGCGTAACTAGCACAGATACGCAGTATTTT	CASSVTSTDTQYF
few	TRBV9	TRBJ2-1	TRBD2	TGTGCCAGCAGCGTAGACCTGCGGGAGGTGTCCTACAATGAGCAGTTCTTC	CASSVDLREVSYNEQFF
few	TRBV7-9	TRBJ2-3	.	TGTGCCAGCAGCCTTAACCGGGGAGATACGCAGTATTTT	CASSLNRGDTQYF
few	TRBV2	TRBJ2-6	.	TGTGCCAGCACCCTGGGACGTGGCTCTGGGGCCAACGTCCTGACTTTC	CASTLGRGSGANVLTF
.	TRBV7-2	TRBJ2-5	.	TGTGCCAGCAGCTTAGCGCTGAAGGAGGCGACCCAGTACTTC	CASSLALKEATQYF
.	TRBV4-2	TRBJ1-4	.	TGTGCCAGCAGCCAGGCTAAGGGGGGACCGAATGAAAAACTGTTTTTT	CASSQAKGGPNEKLFF
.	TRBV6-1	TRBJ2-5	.	TGTGCCAGCACAGACTTGGGCCACAGGGAAGAGACCCAGTACTTC	CASTDLGHREETQYF
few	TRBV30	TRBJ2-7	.	TGTGCCTGGAGTGTAGGAGGGACCCGCTACGAGCAGTACTTC	CAWSVGGTRYEQYF
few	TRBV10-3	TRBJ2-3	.	TGTGCCATCAGTGAGTCTGACCTGGTGGATACGCAGTATTTT	CAISESDLVDTQYF
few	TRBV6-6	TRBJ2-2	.	TGTGCCAGCAGCCGAGGAGACAGTCACACCGGGGAGCTGTTTTTT	CASSRGDSHTGELFF
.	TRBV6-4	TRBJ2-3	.	TGTGCCAGCAGTGCGGCAGGGGGGTTCACAGATACGCAGTATTTT	CASSAAGGFTDTQYF
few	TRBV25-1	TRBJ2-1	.	TGTGCCAGCAGTGAACCTTCGAGCTCCTACAATGAGCAGTTCTTC	CASSEPSSSYNEQFF
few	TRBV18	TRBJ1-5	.	TGTGCCAGCTCACCCGACAGGTTCGGGCAGCCCCAGCATTTT	CASSPDRFGQPQHF
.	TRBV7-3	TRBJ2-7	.	TGTGCCAGCAGCTTATCTGCTAGCGCCTACTACGAGCAGTACTTC	CASSLSASAYYEQYF
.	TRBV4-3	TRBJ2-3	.	TGCGCCAGCAGCCAGCTACTAGGAGAAGGAGATACGCAGTATTTT	CASSQLLGEGDTQYF
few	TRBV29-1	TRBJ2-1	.	TGCAGCGTTGAAATTCCTAAGCCAACCTACAATGAGCAGTTCTTC	CSVEIPKPTYNEQFF
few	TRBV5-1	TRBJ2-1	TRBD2	TGCGCCAGCAGCTCGGAAGCTAGCGGCTCCTACAATGAGCAGTTCTTC	CASSSEASGSYNEQFF
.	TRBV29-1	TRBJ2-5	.	TGCAGCGCACTACAAGAGACCCAGTACTTC	CSALQETQYF
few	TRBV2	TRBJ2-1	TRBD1	TGTGCCAGCAGTCGGGACAGGGGAGGCAATGAGCAGTTCTTC	CASSRDRGGNEQFF
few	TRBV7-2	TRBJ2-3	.	TGTGCCAGCAGCTTAGCGCGAGGGTTAGATACGCAGTATTTT	CASSLARGLDTQYF
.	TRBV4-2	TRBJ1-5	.	TGTGCCAGCAGCCCGCGGGCACAGAACAATCAGCCCCAGCATTTT	CASSPRAQNNQPQHF
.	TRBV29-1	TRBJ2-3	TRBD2	TGCAGCGTAGGCGGACTAGCGGGAGTCGATACGCAGTATTTT	CSVGGLAGVDTQYF